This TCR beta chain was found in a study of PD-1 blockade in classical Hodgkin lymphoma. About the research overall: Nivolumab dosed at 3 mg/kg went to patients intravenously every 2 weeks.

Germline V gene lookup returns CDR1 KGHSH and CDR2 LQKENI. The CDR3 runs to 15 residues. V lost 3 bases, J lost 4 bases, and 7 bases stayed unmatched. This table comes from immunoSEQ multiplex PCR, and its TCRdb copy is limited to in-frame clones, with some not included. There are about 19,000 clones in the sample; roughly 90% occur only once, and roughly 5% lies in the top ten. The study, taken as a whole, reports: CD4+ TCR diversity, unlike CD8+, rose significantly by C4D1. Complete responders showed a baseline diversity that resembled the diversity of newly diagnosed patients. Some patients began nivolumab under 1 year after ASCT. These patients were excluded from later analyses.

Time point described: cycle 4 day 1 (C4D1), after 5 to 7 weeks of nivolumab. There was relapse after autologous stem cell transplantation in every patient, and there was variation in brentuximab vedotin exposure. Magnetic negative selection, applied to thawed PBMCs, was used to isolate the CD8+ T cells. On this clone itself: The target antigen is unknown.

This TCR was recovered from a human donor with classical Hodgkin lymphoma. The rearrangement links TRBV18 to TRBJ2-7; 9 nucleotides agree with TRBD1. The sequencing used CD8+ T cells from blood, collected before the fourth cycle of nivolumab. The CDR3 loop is CASSPASGQGYEQYF. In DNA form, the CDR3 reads TGTGCCAGCTCACCCGCCTCCGGACAGGGGTACGAGCAGTACTTC.